The present entry profiles one T cell receptor beta chain with its context. Its antigen target is currently unknown. There are no base qualities to consult, and no much larger clone falls within one base. Sequences SGHTA (CDR1) and FQGNSA (CDR2) are obtained from the germline V gene. Including the terminal cysteine and phenylalanine, the CDR3 comprises 13 residues. The retained sequence is limited to the CDR3, 39 bases, with the frame set at the first base. V was cut back by 5 bases and J by 1 base, leaving a gap of 8 bases between them. Receptor libraries were prepared by 5' RACE. Sequencing was performed on a NextSeq 500. To allow correction of PCR and sequencing errors, the TCR library protocol tagged every TCR cDNA molecule with a unique molecular identifier. From the authors' description of their analysis: TCR identification, UMI-based error correction and CDR3 extraction were all carried out with Decombinator tools. Expanded TCRs were defined as those above a frequency of 2 per 1,000, corresponding to the top 1% of the tumor frequency distribution. Renyi diversity was computed with the R vegan package after each repertoire had been subsampled 100 times to 5,000 TCRs. To build CDR3 similarity networks, amino acid triplet string-kernel similarity was used, and CDR3s were connected when their pairwise similarity was above 0.82. TCRdb passed the public sequencing reads through fastp at Q25 and MiXCR, retaining productive beta sequences. When rows share a CDR3 protein, they turn into one entry using the most common DNA and genes. None of the V and J calls come from the authors' own analysis; TCRdb made them. A total of roughly 110,000 distinct CDR3 sequences appear in this sample, 10% to 12% of them only once. The ten largest clonotypes hold 20% to 25% of the sample.

Per the publication, the time point label means: blood at routine non-recurrence follow-up after resection. TCR sequencing used whole RNA extracted from tumor and nontumor lung tissue, or from cryopreserved PBMC samples, without cell sorting. Only patients with enough RNA available from two or more tumor regions were chosen for TCR sequencing. This entry comes from a study of spatial heterogeneity in lung cancer (dated 2019 in TCRdb). For context, the study as a whole: Donors were 65 to 85 patients with early-stage, untreated non-small cell lung cancer from the lung TRACERx cohort. Follow-up PBMC samples were sequenced whenever available, with a median time to follow-up of approximately 23 months after resection. More beta-chain than alpha-chain transcripts were consistently detected, likely reflecting higher beta-chain transcript abundance. In the raw uncorrected reads, each unique combination of TCR and UMI appeared more than ten times on average. In non-small cell lung cancer, the study made a quantitative comparison of TCR alpha and beta repertoires among multiple tumor regions, matched nontumor lung and blood. The study linked features of the TCR repertoire to counts of nonsynonymous mutations, which were determined by whole-exome sequencing of tumor tissue. At surgery, over 200 tumor regions, fewer than 85 matched nontumor lung samples and 56 PBMC samples were TCR-sequenced for both alpha and beta chains. Paper-wide results and their limitations: Ubiquitous expanded tumor TCRs were detected in blood more often at tumor resection than at routine follow-up. Confirming at a functional level the hypothesis that regional TCRs recognize regional mutations was considered to require additional single-cell paired TCR alpha and beta sequencing. Comparisons of baseline and follow-up blood repertoires included only around 14 patients.

The chain is assembled from TRBV7-2 and TRBJ1-1, and the D gene may be TRBD1, 5 bases matching. This sample comprised PBMCs, obtained at follow-up. The TCR comes from a female donor with early-stage non-small cell lung cancer. The DNA sequence is given as TGTGCCAGCAGCAACCAGGGGAACACTGAAGCTTTCTTT. Translated, it reads CASSNQGNTEAFF.